This T cell receptor beta chain originates from a study of blood T cell repertoires in COVID-19. Across the whole study: The United States, Italy and Spain provided the acute and convalescent COVID-19 samples.

Trimming left V 5 bases short and J 4 bases short, with 14 bases between. Per germline, CDR1 LGHDT and CDR2 YNNKEL (reference sequence). CDR3 size: 14 residues. While infection was still active, Seattle patients were enrolled and then followed longitudinally. TCRdb keeps only in-frame clones here, not all; method: immunoSEQ multiplex PCR. The sample lists about 64,000 clones; 88% were seen once. The clonotype originates from a woman in her fifties or sixties with COVID-19, enrolled during active disease. The gene calls are TRBV3-1 (or the pseudogene TRBV3-2) and TRBJ1-1, with D perhaps TRBD1 (5 bases). The material sequenced was peripheral blood. The DNA for the CDR3 is TGTGCCAGCAGCACGCGGACACTGGGCACTGAAGCTTTCTTT. Protein sequence: CASSTRTLGTEAFF.